This T cell receptor beta chain originates from a study of blood T cell repertoires in COVID-19. The ends were cut back, 6 bases at V and 4 bases at J, with 10 bases in the middle. Germline-derived CDR1 and CDR2 are MNHEY and SMNVEV (reference sequence). The CDR3 loop spans 13 amino acids. Data came from immunoSEQ multiplex PCR; TCRdb stores just in-frame clones and leaves some out. The table shows a few hundred thousand clones, with about 90% occurring only once. V usage is TRBV27 and J usage is TRBJ1-5; no clear D. Sequencing used PBMCs or T cells enriched from blood (not recorded which). This TCR was sampled from a woman aged 25 to 45 who had recovered from COVID-19. CDR3 nucleotides: TGTGCCAGCAGGGTCACCAGGAATCAGCCCCAGCATTTT. Its translation: CASRVTRNQPQHF.